What follows are 25 T cell receptor beta chains derived from one specimen sequenced in a study of tumor-infiltrating lymphocytes in primary liver carcinoma. TCR beta cDNA was prepared out of around 460 ng total RNA by means of a constant-region primer. Sequencing libraries for TCR beta derived from three nested multiplex PCR rounds that used slightly modified ARM-PCR. The opening two PCR rounds, around 9 cycles each, paired TRBV1-TRBV30 forward primers with a C-beta reverse primer. TCRdb recomputed calls from the multiplex PCR reads with MiXCR, one row per CDR3 protein. The sample has 100,000 or so distinct CDR3 sequences, roughly 80% seen once. Co-extraction of RNA and DNA was performed on about 19-32 mg of unsorted bulk tissue. The sample was liver tumor tissue from sampling region 3. Subset denoted: tumor region T3, left-lateral pole. All receptors derive from a man in his forties or fifties with primary liver carcinoma and hepatitis B virus infection.

Note on this clonotype: One junction end does not reproduce the germline sequence, and a read error may be involved. The chain combines TRBV7-8 with TRBJ2-1; D may be TRBD2 (6 bases). The CDR3 is 14 amino acids. From germline, CDR1 is SGHVS and CDR2 FQNEAQ. The chain's CDR3 is CASSPAGRGNEEFF. In DNA form, the CDR3 reads TGTGCCAGCAGCCCAGCCGGTCGCGGGAATGAGGAGTTCTTC.

Details on this clonotype: Since the CDR3 does not end with the conserved phenylalanine or tryptophan, this likely comes from a read error. The chain recombines TRBV4-3 with TRBJ1-6; 10 positions match TRBD1. This CDR3 is built from 16 residues. The V gene's germline CDR1 is LGHNA and CDR2 YSLEER. The CDR3, as DNA: TGTACCAGCAGCTCCTGGGACAGGGGAAGGAATTCACCCCTCCACATC. Protein sequence: CTSSSWDRGRNSPLHI.

For this clonotype: One end of the junction fails to match germline, which may point to a read error. The V and J genes are TRBV7-8 and TRBJ2-7; perhaps TRBD1 as D (5 bases). The CDR3 loop spans 15 amino acids. CDR1 is SGHVS, CDR2 FQNEAQ, per germline. The CDR3 loop is CASSSYDMGPYEQYF. The CDR3 DNA follows: TGTGCCAGTAGCTCTTATGACATGGGGCCCTACGAGCAGTACTTT.

Points on this clonotype: Mismatch with germline at one junction end may stem from a read error. The J gene is TRBJ2-7, the V gene TRBV6-5; D is ambiguous. Germline V gene sequence: CDR1 MNHEY, CDR2 SVGAGI. This CDR3 comprises 13 residues. DNA of the CDR3: TGTGTCAGCAGTGCCCAGTCCGACGACGAGCAGTACTTC. Protein sequence: CVSSAQSDDEQYF.

This clonotype has only a few counts. Without the conserved terminal phenylalanine or tryptophan, this CDR3 likely stems from a read error. The DNA is left out, because the CDR3 cannot be placed on it with certainty; the CDR3 is given as TCRdb lists it. The CDR3 here is CSVRNYAKNEQLL. The gene calls are TRBV29-1 and TRBJ2-1; the table's D call of TRBD2 was not tested on the DNA. Germline CDR1 reads SQVTM; CDR2 reads ANQGSEA. From its first to its last residue, the CDR3 has 13 amino acids.

Remarks on this clonotype: It is likely a read error, because the conserved phenylalanine at the end of the CDR3 is missing. V gene TRBV19 combines with J gene TRBJ2-5; a possible D gene is TRBD1 (6 bases). This CDR3 comprises 12 residues. From germline, CDR1 is LNHDA and CDR2 SQIVND (reference sequence). CDR3 coding DNA: TGTGCTAGTCGACAGGCTGGGGAGACCCAGTACTTA. It translates to CASRQAGETQYL.

Many counts were recorded for this clonotype. The chain is built from TRBV28 and TRBJ2-4; D is undetermined. The germline CDR1 and CDR2 sequences are MDHEN and SYDVKM. This CDR3 comprises 16 residues. Trimming stripped 6 bases from V and 0 bases from J, with 15 bases between. The CDR3 region is CASRPALGLAKNIQYF. The CDR3 nucleotides read TGTGCCAGCAGGCCCGCGTTAGGGTTAGCCAAAAACATTCAGTACTTC.

A remark on this clonotype: The final CDR3 position lacks the conserved phenylalanine or tryptophan, pointing to a likely read error. The chain joins TRBV6-5 to TRBJ2-5; 8 positions match TRBD1. The V and J ends lost 10 bases and 5 bases, in that order; junction bases with no gene match: 6. The CDR3 has 12 amino acids. Germline-derived CDR1 and CDR2 are MNHEY and SVGAGI. The CDR3 is CATQTGEETQYY. The CDR3 bases are TGTGCCACCCAGACAGGGGAGGAGACCCAGTACTAC.

In regard to this clonotype: The conserved phenylalanine or tryptophan is not found at the CDR3 terminus, so this likely reflects a read error. The chain links TRBV28 to TRBJ1-1; D not certain. The CDR3 has 15 amino acids. The germline V and J ends were trimmed by 7 bases and 1 base, with 16 bases remaining between them. The germline V gene encodes CDR1 MDHEN and CDR2 SYDVKM. CDR3 bases: TGTGCCAGCATCATTAGAGGGCTTCGGAACACTGAAGCTTTCTCT. Protein sequence: CASIIRGLRNTEAFS.

Of note for this clonotype: Because it lacks the conserved phenylalanine or tryptophan at the end, this CDR3 is likely a read error. The DNA is left out, because the CDR3 cannot be placed on it with certainty; the CDR3 is given as TCRdb lists it. The chain is built from TRBV29-1 and TRBJ2-7; the table names TRBD1, a call not compared with the DNA. From its first to its last residue, the CDR3 has 13 amino acids. Germline assignment: CDR1 SQVTM and CDR2 ANQGSEA. The chain's CDR3 is CSVTVPLSYDQYY.

Remarks on this clonotype: Compared with germline, one end of the junction differs, possibly owing to a read error. The chain recombines TRBV20-1 with TRBJ2-7; TRBD1 or TRBD2 may be the D gene (5 bases each). From germline, CDR1 is DFQATT and CDR2 SNEGSKA (reference sequence). CDR3 length equals 12 residues. CDR3 DNA: TGCAGTGCCACTAACCGGGGCTACAAGCAGTACTTC. Residues: CSATNRGYKQYF.

Details on this clonotype: One end of the junction fails to match germline, which may point to a read error. The rearrangement uses TRBV5-4 and TRBJ1-3, with 7 bases aligning to TRBD1. The CDR3 spans 15 residues. CDR1 and CDR2 (germline): SGHNT, YYREEE (reference sequence). The CDR3 reads CANSLEGQARNTIYF. CDR3 in DNA: TGTGCCAACAGCTTGGAAGGACAGGCTAGAAACACCATATATTTT.

Comments on this clonotype: Germline is not matched at one junction end, which may reflect a read error. The chain employs TRBV6-1 and TRBJ1-4; D gene unclear. This CDR3 contains 16 residues. Germline CDR1 reads MNHNS; CDR2 reads SASEGT. The chain's CDR3 is CACSDGSGSGNEKLFF. CDR3 nucleotides: TGTGCCTGCAGTGATGGCTCGGGTTCGGGTAATGAAAAACTGTTTTTT.

With regard to this clonotype: One end of the junction is discordant with germline, which a read error may explain. V gene TRBV11-2 combines with J gene TRBJ2-5; 7 bases fit TRBD2. Germline CDR1 SGHAT, CDR2 FQNNGV. This CDR3 spans 18 amino acids. The chain's CDR3 is CASNHSSIQGTGRETQYF. The CDR3 DNA follows: TGTGCCAGCAACCATAGCTCAATCCAGGGTACTGGGCGGGAGACCCAATACTTC.

The table lists this clonotype with a count of one. A read error is likely, as this CDR3 ends without the conserved phenylalanine or tryptophan. J is TRBJ1-2 and V is TRBV7-9, with no clear D. The length of the CDR3 is 12 residues. The germline V gene has CDR1 SEHNR and CDR2 FQNEAQ (reference sequence). The CDR3 DNA reads as TGTACCAGCAGCCTGGAGTTGGATGGCTACACCCTC. It yields the protein CTSSLELDGYTL.

In its sample, this clonotype was seen a few times. Germline and junction disagree at one end, which may indicate a read error. CDR3 amino acids: CASSLDNNKQFF. CDR3 coding DNA: TGTGCTAGCAGTTTAGATAACAATAAGCAGTTCTTC. The rearrangement joins TRBV12-3 or TRBV12-4 to TRBJ2-1, with unresolved D. This CDR3 has 12 amino acids.

This clonotype appeared a single time. The chain links TRBV10-3 to TRBJ2-5; 7 positions agree with TRBD2. Germline-derived CDR1 and CDR2 are ENHRY and SYGVKD. There are 14 residues in the CDR3. V lost 10 bases and J lost 5; bases outside the gene matches: 13. CDR3 sequence (DNA): TGTGCCACAGTGCCAGGACTAGGGATGGAGACCCAGTACTTC. It specifies CATVPGLGMETQYF.

This clonotype came up a few times. The rearrangement uses TRBV19 and TRBJ2-4; TRBD1 agrees at 9 bases. The germline V gene encodes CDR1 LNHDA and CDR2 SQIVND (reference sequence). V trimming: 6 bases; J trimming: 7 bases; junction bases outside the gene matches: 7. The CDR3 is 14 amino acids. CDR3 sequence reads: CASRGTGTANIQYF. In DNA, the CDR3 is TGTGCCAGTAGGGGGACAGGGACGGCGAACATTCAGTACTTC.

With regard to this clonotype: A junction end diverges from the germline sequence, so it may reflect a read error. The V call is TRBV4-1, the J call TRBJ2-6; 9 bases are a match to TRBD1. Germline V gene sequence: CDR1 MGHRA, CDR2 YSYEKL. The CDR3 is 18 amino acids. CDR3 sequence reads: CASGQPGQGVGGAYVLTF. CDR3 sequence (DNA): TGCGCCAGCGGCCAACCGGGACAGGGTGTCGGAGGGGCCTACGTCCTGACTTTC.

This clonotype appeared once. An end of the junction differs from the germline gene, which may be a read error. The chain couples TRBV29-1 to TRBJ2-2; D might be TRBD2 (5 bases). The CDR3 loop spans 14 amino acids. Germline V gene sequence: CDR1 SQVTM, CDR2 ANQGSEA. The CDR3 spells CSVTGPVNTGELFF. In DNA, the CDR3 is TGTAGCGTTACCGGGCCGGTGAACACCGGGGAGCTGTTTTTT.

To note about this clonotype: A much more abundant neighbour one base away suggests this may be a read error. In this CDR3 the conserved last residue, phenylalanine or tryptophan, is missing, so a read error is likely. The DNA is omitted, as the CDR3 cannot be located on it reliably, and the CDR3 follows TCRdb's listing. The rearrangement links TRBV6-1 to TRBJ2-2; no DNA check was done on the table's D call, TRBD1. The germline V gene encodes CDR1 MNHNS and CDR2 SASEGT. The CDR3 extends over 17 residues, inclusive of both ends. The CDR3 region is CASSLTGDVPNTGELFL.

This clonotype was recorded at least ten times. This chain joins TRBV6-5 and TRBJ1-2; weak D call: TRBD1 (6 bases). Germline lookup yields CDR1 MNHEY and CDR2 SVGAGI. Deletions cut 6 bases from V and 4 bases from J, with 12 bases between. The length of the CDR3 is 13 residues. The CDR3 sequence: CASSTGFGYGYTF. Here the CDR3 DNA reads TGTGCCAGCAGCACAGGGTTTGGCTATGGCTACACCTTC.

On this clonotype: This CDR3 is missing its conserved last phenylalanine or tryptophan, likely due to a read error. The chain links TRBV11-1 to TRBJ2-2; a weak D match, TRBD1 (6 bases). Germline CDR1 reads SGHAT; CDR2 reads FQDESV (reference sequence). The CDR3 has 13 amino acids. The DNA for the CDR3 is TGTACCAGCAGCTTTTGGGACACAGGAGAGCTGTTTTCT. It specifies CTSSFWDTGELFS.

The chain employs TRBV12-3 or TRBV12-4 and TRBJ2-7, with a weak D call TRBD2 (5 bases). This CDR3 has 12 amino acids. This CDR3 is CASSHGGLEEYV. In DNA form, the CDR3 reads TGTGCCAGCAGTCACGGAGGCCTCGAGGAGTACGTC.

Note on this clonotype: At one boundary the junction diverges from the germline segment, which might be a read error. This sequence joins TRBV14 and TRBJ1-6, with a weak D call TRBD1 (6 bases). Germline lookup yields CDR1 SGHDN and CDR2 FVKESK. The CDR3 runs to 13 residues. For the CDR3, the DNA is TGTACCAGCAGCCAACAGGGATATTCATCTCTCCACTTT. Protein: CTSSQQGYSSLHF. Complete variable domain (other parts from reference TRBV14 and TRBJ1-6): EAGVTQFPSHSVIEKGQTVTLRCDPISGHDNLYWYRRVMGKEIKFLLHFVKESKQDESGMPNNRFLAERTGGTYSTLKVQPAELEDSGVYFCTSSQQGYSSLHFGNGTRLTVT.